This entry lists 26 T cell receptor beta chains sequenced from one sample in a study of shared clonotypes between healthy human individuals. TCRdb keeps only in-frame clones here, not all; method: immunoSEQ multiplex PCR. The sample lists roughly 2,500,000 clones, over 85% occurring once. Sequencing used naive CD4+ T cells from PBMCs. Subset in this sample: CD45RA+ positively selected. These receptors all come from a man in his late teens or twenties in good health. Some clones in this sample may be carry-over from other donors' samples.

This clone showed up just once. The chain employs TRBV28 and TRBJ1-2; 7 bases align to TRBD1. V was clipped by 7 bases and J by 9 bases; unmatched bases: 17. Germline CDR1 reads MDHEN; CDR2 reads SYDVKM. CDR3 length: 15 amino acids. In DNA form, the CDR3 reads TGTGCCAGCACCGCAAACAGGGGTAGAGGCAATAGCTACACCTTC. Protein sequence: CASTANRGRGNSYTF.

This clone came up once. The J gene is TRBJ1-2, the V gene TRBV19; no definite D call. The germline V gene has CDR1 LNHDA and CDR2 SQIVND (reference sequence). The CDR3 runs to 13 residues. Trimming took off 1 base at V and 3 bases at J, with 6 bases between the two ends. The CDR3: CASSIGTYYGYTF. The CDR3 DNA reads TGTGCCAGTAGTATAGGAACGTACTATGGCTACACCTTC.

This chain uses TRBV28 with TRBJ2-7, with TRBD1 matching 8 bases. V was clipped by 5 bases and J by 2 bases; unmatched bases: 2. The CDR3 runs to 13 residues. Germline assignment: CDR1 MDHEN and CDR2 SYDVKM. CDR3 region: CASSQTGAYEQYF. As DNA, the CDR3 is TGTGCCAGCAGTCAGACAGGGGCCTACGAGCAGTACTTC.

This rearrangement joins TRBV19 to TRBJ2-6, with D possibly matching TRBD2 (5 bases). The V end lost 7 bases, the J end lost 0 bases, and 16 bases lay between the germline ends. Germline CDR1 LNHDA, CDR2 SQIVND (reference sequence). This CDR3 is 17 amino acids long. The CDR3 sequence is CASMAASGNSGANVLTF. The CDR3 DNA sequence: TGTGCCAGTATGGCTGCGAGCGGCAACTCTGGGGCCAACGTCCTGACTTTC.

The chain combines TRBV5-1 with TRBJ2-1; D is ambiguous. From germline, CDR1 is SGHRS and CDR2 YFSETQ. This CDR3 has 14 residues. V dropped 4 bases and J dropped 5 bases, with 13 bases sitting between them. The chain's CDR3 is CASSPPGFNNEQFF. The CDR3 DNA is TGCGCCAGCAGCCCCCCCGGGTTTAACAATGAGCAGTTCTTC. The whole variable domain, filled in from reference TRBV5-1 and TRBJ2-1, reads KAGVTQTPRYLIKTRGQQVTLSCSPISGHRSVSWYQQTPGQGLQFLFEYFSETQRNKGNFPGRFSGRQFSNSRSEMNVSTLELGDSALYLCASSPPGFNNEQFFGPGTRLTVL.

This chain joins TRBV29-1 and TRBJ2-2, with D possibly TRBD2 on 6 matching bases. The CDR3 spans 13 residues. V was cut by 4 bases and J by 4 bases, with 10 bases left in between. Germline V gene lookup returns CDR1 SQVTM and CDR2 ANQGSEA. CDR3 sequence reads: CSVVEGGTGELFF. Written as DNA, the CDR3 is TGCAGCGTTGTAGAGGGAGGCACCGGGGAGCTGTTTTTT.

The chain is built from TRBV4-3 and TRBJ2-3; TRBD2 is a possible D gene (5 bases). This CDR3 is built from 15 residues. Trimming took 3 bases from V and 0 from J, leaving 10 bases between them. From germline, CDR1 is LGHNA and CDR2 YSLEER. The CDR3 here is CASSHARDSTDTQYF. CDR3 nucleotides: TGCGCCAGCAGCCACGCCCGGGATAGCACAGATACGCAGTATTTT.

J is TRBJ1-1 and V is TRBV18, with TRBD1 matching 9 bases. The CDR3 spans 13 residues. Germline values: CDR1 KGHSH, CDR2 LQKENI. Trimming took 4 bases from V and 10 from J; bases not matched to a gene: 7. The CDR3 nucleotides read TGTGCCAGCTCACAGGGACAGGGCCCGCGAGCTTTCTTT. Amino acid sequence: CASSQGQGPRAFF.

The V and J genes are TRBV16 and TRBJ1-5; 8 nucleotides agree with TRBD1. The CDR3 loop spans 16 amino acids. The junction had 11 bases not matched to a gene; V was cut back by 1 base and J by 9 bases. CDR1 and CDR2 (germline): KGHSY, FQNENV. In DNA form, the CDR3 reads TGTGCCAGCAGCCAATACGCAACAGGGGGAGAGCGGCCCCAGCATTTT. Translated: CASSQYATGGERPQHF.

The chain combines TRBV6-1 with TRBJ2-3, with 7 bases identical to TRBD2. The CDR3 is 15 amino acids. Germline CDR1 MNHNS, CDR2 SASEGT. Germline trimming cut 8 bases from V and 6 bases from J; bases unmatched to any gene: 14. CDR3 sequence reads: CASWGRLARADTQYF. The DNA of the CDR3 is TGTGCCAGCTGGGGGAGACTAGCTAGGGCGGATACGCAGTATTTT.

This chain links TRBV18 with TRBJ1-1, with a tentative D call TRBD1 (6 bases). CDR1 is KGHSH and CDR2 is LQKENI in the germline V gene. This CDR3 is 18 amino acids long. The V and J ends lost 4 bases and 9 bases respectively, with 30 bases between them. This CDR3 reads CASSLGLSGQLLLGKAFF. The CDR3 bases are TGTGCCAGCTCACTTGGCCTATCGGGACAACTGCTACTTGGGAAAGCTTTCTTT.

Concerning this clone: Additional DNA sequences in this sample encode the identical CDR3. The V gene is TRBV2, the J gene TRBJ1-1; no reliable D call. CDR1 is SNHLY and CDR2 is FYNNEI in the germline V gene. V was cut by 4 bases and J by 3 bases, with 3 bases left in between. This CDR3 has 11 amino acids. The CDR3 region is CASSGYTEAFF. For the CDR3, the DNA is TGTGCCAGCAGTGGATACACTGAAGCTTTCTTT.

V is TRBV28 and J is TRBJ1-1, with 8 nucleotides matching TRBD1. V was clipped by 4 bases and J by 11 bases; unmatched bases: 12. CDR3 length: 14 amino acids. From germline, CDR1 is MDHEN and CDR2 SYDVKM. The CDR3 sequence: CASSSPDRARAAFF. The CDR3 DNA follows: TGTGCCAGCAGTTCACCGGACAGGGCGAGAGCGGCTTTCTTT.

The V gene is TRBV28, the J gene TRBJ1-4, with a possible D match to TRBD1 (5 bases). V lost 6 bases and J 8 bases, leaving 19 bases between the germline ends. Germline lookup yields CDR1 MDHEN and CDR2 SYDVKM. CDR3 length: 15 amino acids. For the CDR3, the DNA is TGTGCCAGCAGCCTCGAGAGGGGCCCCTTGGAAAAACTGTTTTTT. Protein product: CASSLERGPLEKLFF.

The chain links TRBV28 to TRBJ2-2; perhaps TRBD2 as D (6 bases). Germline values: CDR1 MDHEN, CDR2 SYDVKM. Trimming left V 6 bases short and J 5 bases short, with 16 bases between. This CDR3 is built from 15 residues. The CDR3: CASRAEGRTTGELFF. The CDR3 region has the DNA TGTGCCAGCAGGGCGGAGGGCAGGACGACCGGGGAGCTGTTTTTT.

V gene TRBV11-2 combines with J gene TRBJ1-1; no reliable D call. Germline V gene data show CDR1 as SGHAT and CDR2 as FQNNGV. The CDR3 length is 15 residues. With 3 bases removed from V and 2 bases from J, the gap between germline ends came to 13 bases. The CDR3 sequence is CASSFRQQLNTEAFF. The CDR3 DNA sequence: TGTGCCAGCAGCTTCCGGCAGCAACTAAACACTGAAGCTTTCTTT.

In the case of this clone: This same CDR3 is encoded by further DNA sequences in the sample. The V call is TRBV7-2, the J call TRBJ2-1, with 9 bases lining up with TRBD2. Germline lookup yields CDR1 SGHTA and CDR2 FQGNSA. The CDR3 is made up of 15 amino acids. J lost 3 bases, V lost 5 bases, and 5 bases had no gene match. CDR3 sequence (DNA): TGTGCCAGCAGCCTTCTAGCGGGAATCTACAATGAGCAGTTCTTC. Residues: CASSLLAGIYNEQFF.

This chain connects TRBV29-1 to TRBJ2-5, with TRBD1 identical over 12 bases. Germline-derived CDR1 and CDR2 are SQVTM and ANQGSEA. V shed 6 bases and J 11 bases; nucleotides not matched to a gene: 7. There are 12 residues in the CDR3. CDR3 protein: CSVRDRGQVQYF. The DNA for the CDR3 is TGCAGCGTAAGGGACAGGGGGCAAGTGCAGTACTTC. Looking up the rest from reference TRBV29-1 and TRBJ2-5 gives the full variable domain: SAVISQKPSRDICQRGTSLTIQCQVDSQVTMMFWYRQQPGQSLTLIATANQGSEATYESGFVIDKFPISRPNLTFSTLTVSNMSPEDSSIYLCSVRDRGQVQYFGPGTRLLVL.

The chain employs TRBV23-1 and TRBJ2-1, with 14 bases that match TRBD2. TRBV23-1 is marked as an open reading frame, function uncertain. The V and J ends lost 0 bases and 8 bases, in that order; junction bases with no gene match: 3. The CDR3 is made up of 16 amino acids. The DNA of the CDR3 is TGCGCCAGCAGTCAATCGGGGACTAGCGGGAGCCATGAGCAGTTCTTC. It codes for CASSQSGTSGSHEQFF.

The chain has TRBV28 and TRBJ1-2; a weak D match, TRBD1 (6 bases). The CDR3 sequence is 14 residues long. V was clipped by 5 bases and J by 0 bases, with 10 bases between them. Germline V gives CDR1 MDHEN, CDR2 SYDVKM. CDR3 in amino acids: CASSQQGANYGYTF. The DNA for the CDR3 is TGTGCCAGCAGTCAACAGGGAGCTAACTATGGCTACACCTTC.

Remarks on this clone: The sample has other DNA sequences that encode this CDR3 too. The V and J genes are TRBV9 and TRBJ1-1, with D uncertain. CDR1 is SGDLS and CDR2 is YYNGEE in the germline V gene. V lost 0 bases and J 3 bases, leaving 9 bases between the germline ends. This CDR3 is 14 amino acids long. The CDR3 DNA follows: TGTGCCAGCAGCGTAGGGCTGGGTTACACTGAAGCTTTCTTT. Protein: CASSVGLGYTEAFF.

This chain links TRBV4-1 with TRBJ2-4; 7 nucleotides line up with TRBD2. CDR1 is MGHRA, CDR2 YSYEKL, per germline. This CDR3 contains 20 residues. Trimming took 4 bases from V and 0 from J; bases not matched to a gene: 18. The CDR3 loop reads CASSLLTSQRLALAKNIQYF. For the CDR3, the DNA is TGCGCCAGCAGCCTGCTTACTAGCCAAAGACTAGCTCTAGCCAAAAACATTCAGTACTTC.

The chain's CDR3 is CASSHDGYPETQYF. The DNA of the CDR3 is TGTGCCAGCAGCCACGACGGCTACCCAGAGACCCAGTACTTC. This chain joins TRBV14 and TRBJ2-5; D gene ambiguous. With 3 bases removed from V and 4 bases from J, the gap between germline ends came to 12 bases. The CDR3 loop spans 14 amino acids. Germline CDR1 and CDR2: SGHDN and FVKESK.

This sequence joins TRBV18 and TRBJ2-7, with D possibly matching TRBD1 (6 bases). Trimming took 4 bases from V and 0 from J, leaving 16 bases between them. There are 16 residues in the CDR3. Germline V gene data show CDR1 as KGHSH and CDR2 as LQKENI. The CDR3 protein is CASSRVLDRSSYEQYF. The CDR3 DNA sequence: TGTGCCAGCTCACGGGTCCTGGACAGAAGCTCCTACGAGCAGTACTTC.

This clone was counted only a few times. The chain joins TRBV7-9 to TRBJ1-2, with 11 positions matching TRBD1. This CDR3 has 15 amino acids. Germline V CDR1 and CDR2: SEHNR, FQNEAQ (reference sequence). The J segment lost 3 bases and the V segment lost 0 bases, leaving 0 bases of the junction unmatched. The CDR3 spells CASSLAGQGDYGYTF. The CDR3 DNA sequence: TGTGCCAGCAGCTTAGCGGGACAGGGGGACTATGGCTACACCTTC.

V usage is TRBV28 and J usage is TRBJ1-1; perhaps TRBD1 as D (5 bases). This CDR3 region has 15 residues. V gave up 4 bases and J gave up 1 base, with 13 bases separating them. Germline-derived CDR1 and CDR2 are MDHEN and SYDVKM. As DNA, the CDR3 is TGTGCCAGCAGTTGGGCGGGGCGGTCGAACACTGAAGCTTTCTTT. Residues: CASSWAGRSNTEAFF.